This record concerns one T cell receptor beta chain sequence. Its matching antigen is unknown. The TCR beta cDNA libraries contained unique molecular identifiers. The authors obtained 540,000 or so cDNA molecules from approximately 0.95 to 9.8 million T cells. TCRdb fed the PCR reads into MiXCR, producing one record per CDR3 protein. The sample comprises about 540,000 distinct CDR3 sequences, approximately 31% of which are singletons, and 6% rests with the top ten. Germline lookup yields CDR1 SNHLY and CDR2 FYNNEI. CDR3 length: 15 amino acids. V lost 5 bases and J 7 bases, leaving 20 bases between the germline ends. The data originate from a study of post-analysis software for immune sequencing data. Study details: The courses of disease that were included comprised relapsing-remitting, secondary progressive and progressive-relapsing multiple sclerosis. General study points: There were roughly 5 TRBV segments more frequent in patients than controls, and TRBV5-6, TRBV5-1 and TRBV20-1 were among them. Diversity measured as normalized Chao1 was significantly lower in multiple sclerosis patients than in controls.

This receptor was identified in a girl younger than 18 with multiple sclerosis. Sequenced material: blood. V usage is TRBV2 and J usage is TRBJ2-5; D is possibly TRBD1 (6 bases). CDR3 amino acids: CASSIQGRTQGTQYF. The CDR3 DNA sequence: TGTGCCAGCAGTATACAGGGAAGAACGCAGGGGACCCAGTACTTC.